This T cell receptor (beta chain) was captured by sequencing in a study of blood T cell repertoires in COVID-19. Whole-study context: Acute and convalescent COVID-19 specimens originated in the United States, Italy and Spain. PBMCs, B-cell-depleted T cells, or T cells were the source of the cDNA or gDNA that made up the material.

In the original processing: The assay estimated nucleated cells by amplifying reference gene primers. The data were produced by immunoSEQ multiplex PCR, yet TCRdb's version contains in-frame clones alone and is incomplete. The V and J calls and clone size come from that table; D and trimming were worked out from the DNA. The top ten clones hold under 10% of a sample with more than 110,000 clones, under 85% of them seen once. The receptor was isolated from a woman older than 75 in a cohort sampled during active or convalescent COVID-19. What was sequenced was peripheral blood.

The CDR3 coding sequence is TGCGCCAGCAGCTTGGGGGCCACAGGCCTCTATGGCTACACCTTC. Amino acids: CASSLGATGLYGYTF. This chain links TRBV5-1 with TRBJ1-2; D is perhaps TRBD1 (5 bases). The CDR3 spans 15 residues. Germline V gene data show CDR1 as SGHRS and CDR2 as YFSETQ. Trimming shortened V by 0 bases and J by 4 bases, and 13 bases separated the two germline ends.